Listed below are T cell receptor beta chains from one sample, sequenced in a study of cytomegalovirus exposure and HLA in healthy donors. The protocol was immunoSEQ multiplex PCR, while the TCRdb copy is restricted to in-frame clones and leaves out a portion. The data show around 100,000 clones, 80% seen once. Sequenced material: PBMCs. The receptors shown here come from a man aged 30 to 45 in good health and CMV-seronegative. The CDR3 runs from the conserved cysteine through the conserved F or W. Each record gives: V gene, D gene, J gene, clone size, CDR3 DNA, CDR3 protein. D genes are given only for firm matches. Where a row states a size, it is once, few, many or the class of an expanded clone; other rows omit it.

v_call: TRBV29-1
d_call: -
j_call: TRBJ1-1
clone_size: -
cdr3_nt: TGCAGCGTCCGTGGGGGGTGGGGGATGAACACTGAAGCTTTCTTT
cdr3_aa: CSVRGGWGMNTEAFF

v_call: TRBV30
d_call: TRBD2
j_call: TRBJ2-3
clone_size: -
cdr3_nt: TGTGCCTGGAGGCCAGGAGCGGGAGTAGGAGATACGCAGTATTTT
cdr3_aa: CAWRPGAGVGDTQYF

v_call: TRBV27
d_call: -
j_call: TRBJ1-1
clone_size: -
cdr3_nt: TGTGCCAGCAGGGCCAGTCGAATGAACACTGAAGCTTTCTTT
cdr3_aa: CASRASRMNTEAFF

v_call: TRBV5-1
d_call: TRBD2
j_call: TRBJ2-7
clone_size: -
cdr3_nt: TGCGCCAGCAGCGTCACTAGCGGCTACGAGCAGTACTTC
cdr3_aa: CASSVTSGYEQYF

v_call: TRBV29-1
d_call: -
j_call: TRBJ2-7
clone_size: -
cdr3_nt: TGCAGCGTTGGGAGATCATTACATCCCTACGAGCAGTACTTC
cdr3_aa: CSVGRSLHPYEQYF

v_call: TRBV5-1
d_call: TRBD1
j_call: TRBJ1-1
clone_size: -
cdr3_nt: TGCGCCAGCAGCCCTGGAGACAGGGTGAACACTGAAGCTTTCTTT
cdr3_aa: CASSPGDRVNTEAFF

v_call: TRBV7-8
d_call: -
j_call: TRBJ2-7
clone_size: -
cdr3_nt: TGTGCCAGCAGCTTAATCACTCCGGGTTACGAGCAGTACTTC
cdr3_aa: CASSLITPGYEQYF

v_call: TRBV10-3
d_call: TRBD1
j_call: TRBJ2-7
clone_size: -
cdr3_nt: TGTGCCATCAGTGAAACGGACAGGGCCTACGAGCAGTACTTC
cdr3_aa: CAISETDRAYEQYF

v_call: TRBV7-2
d_call: -
j_call: TRBJ2-4
clone_size: -
cdr3_nt: TGTGCCAGCAGCTCCGAAGGGAACCCGAGGGACATTCAGTACTTC
cdr3_aa: CASSSEGNPRDIQYF

v_call: TRBV14
d_call: TRBD1
j_call: TRBJ1-1
clone_size: -
cdr3_nt: TGTGCCAGCAGCTTTACAGGGGGAGCGAACACTGAAGCTTTCTTT
cdr3_aa: CASSFTGGANTEAFF

v_call: TRBV5-1
d_call: -
j_call: TRBJ1-2
clone_size: few
cdr3_nt: TGCGCCAGCAGCTTGGATCCAGGGCTAAACTATGGCTACACCTTC
cdr3_aa: CASSLDPGLNYGYTF

v_call: TRBV10-2
d_call: -
j_call: TRBJ1-5
clone_size: -
cdr3_nt: TGCGCCAGCACCGAACAGGGAACTAATCAGCCCCAGCATTTT
cdr3_aa: CASTEQGTNQPQHF

v_call: TRBV5-4
d_call: TRBD1
j_call: TRBJ2-2
clone_size: -
cdr3_nt: TGTGCCAGCAGCCCCCCGGGACAGGGGGCGACCGGGGAGCTGTTTTTT
cdr3_aa: CASSPPGQGATGELFF

v_call: TRBV19
d_call: TRBD1
j_call: TRBJ1-2
clone_size: once
cdr3_nt: TGTGCCAGTAGTATTATCGAGGTGGTGAGACAGGGGCCTAACTATGGCTACACCTTC
cdr3_aa: CASSIIEVVRQGPNYGYTF

v_call: TRBV5-4
d_call: TRBD1
j_call: TRBJ1-1
clone_size: few
cdr3_nt: TGTGCCAGCAGCCGAGACAGGGACCGGACTGAAGCTTTCTTT
cdr3_aa: CASSRDRDRTEAFF

v_call: TRBV7-8
d_call: -
j_call: TRBJ1-6
clone_size: -
cdr3_nt: TGTGCCAGCAGTCCCCGCGGGGGCCGATATTGGTCCCTCCACTTT
cdr3_aa: CASSPRGGRYWSLHF

v_call: TRBV27
d_call: -
j_call: TRBJ1-1
clone_size: -
cdr3_nt: TGTGCCAGCAGTTTAAGGGCTGTCGGGGGGAAGATCACTGAAGCTTTCTTT
cdr3_aa: CASSLRAVGGKITEAFF

v_call: TRBV19
d_call: -
j_call: TRBJ2-1
clone_size: -
cdr3_nt: TGTGCCAGTAGTTGGGACAAGTACAATGAGCAGTTCTTC
cdr3_aa: CASSWDKYNEQFF

v_call: TRBV27
d_call: -
j_call: TRBJ1-4
clone_size: -
cdr3_nt: TGTGCCAGCAGCAGCAGGGGAGCTAATGAAAAACTGTTTTTT
cdr3_aa: CASSSRGANEKLFF

v_call: TRBV30
d_call: -
j_call: TRBJ2-3
clone_size: -
cdr3_nt: TGTGCCTGGAGTGTAGAGGGATGGGATACGCAGTATTTT
cdr3_aa: CAWSVEGWDTQYF

v_call: TRBV18
d_call: -
j_call: TRBJ1-1
clone_size: -
cdr3_nt: TGTGCCAGCTCATCGACAGGTTATGAGGCTTTCTTT
cdr3_aa: CASSSTGYEAFF

v_call: TRBV29-1
d_call: -
j_call: TRBJ2-6
clone_size: -
cdr3_nt: TGCAGCGTTGAAATTGGTAGCCCCTCTGGGGCCAACGTCCTGACTTTC
cdr3_aa: CSVEIGSPSGANVLTF

v_call: TRBV4-2
d_call: TRBD2
j_call: TRBJ2-3
clone_size: -
cdr3_nt: TGTGCCAGCAGCGGGAACGGGAGGGACGATACGCAGTATTTT
cdr3_aa: CASSGNGRDDTQYF

v_call: TRBV4-3
d_call: TRBD2
j_call: TRBJ2-7
clone_size: -
cdr3_nt: TGCGCCAGCAGCCAAGATCGGGGTAGCGGGGGGCCGAACTTC
cdr3_aa: CASSQDRGSGGPNF

v_call: TRBV18
d_call: -
j_call: TRBJ1-4
clone_size: -
cdr3_nt: TGTGCCAGCTCAAGTCGGTTTAATGAAAAACTGTTTTTT
cdr3_aa: CASSSRFNEKLFF

v_call: TRBV4-2
d_call: TRBD2
j_call: TRBJ2-5
clone_size: -
cdr3_nt: TGTGCCAGCAGCCGAGAGCTGGCTAGCGGGGGTGAGACCCAGTACTTC
cdr3_aa: CASSRELASGGETQYF

v_call: TRBV5-1
d_call: -
j_call: TRBJ1-1
clone_size: -
cdr3_nt: TGCGCCAGCAGCCCGGACGGGAGGAACACTGAAGCTTTCTTT
cdr3_aa: CASSPDGRNTEAFF